These 21 T cell receptor beta chains were all obtained from the same sample, sequenced in a study of blood T cell repertoires in COVID-19. The table came from immunoSEQ multiplex PCR; TCRdb's copy has only in-frame clones and leaves some out. The table lists hundreds of thousands of clones, about 88% of them singletons. The sequenced sample consisted of peripheral blood. These receptors all stem from a middle-aged man with acute or convalescent COVID-19.

The gene calls are TRBV30 and TRBJ1-5; 11 nucleotides align to TRBD1. The CDR3 has 16 amino acids. CDR1 and CDR2 from the germline V gene are GTSNPN and SVGIG (reference sequence). Germline trimming cut 0 bases from V and 3 bases from J; bases unmatched to any gene: 4. CDR3 nucleotides: TGTGCCTGGAGTGTAGGGGACAGGGGGTTCAATCAGCCCCAGCATTTT. This codes for CAWSVGDRGFNQPQHF.

The CDR3 nucleotides are TGTGCCAGCAGCCTACGGACAGGGACCGGGGAGCTGTTTTTT. Translated, it gives CASSLRTGTGELFF. The chain has TRBV11-3 and TRBJ2-2, with TRBD1 matching 8 bases. Germline V gene data show CDR1 as SGHNT and CDR2 as YENEEA. The ends lost 5 bases at V and 5 bases at J; junction bases unmatched: 4. This CDR3 has 14 residues.

The chain carries TRBV3-1 (or the pseudogene TRBV3-2) and TRBJ2-3; possible D gene TRBD2, 5 bases. This CDR3 has 17 amino acids. The V end was cut by 0 bases, the J end by 4 bases, with 17 bases between. The germline CDR1 and CDR2 sequences are LGHDT and YNNKEL (reference sequence). The CDR3 nucleotides read TGTGCCAGCAGCCAAGATCCCACTAGAGGTTATGCAGATACGCAGTATTTT. Protein: CASSQDPTRGYADTQYF.

The chain is built from TRBV5-1 and TRBJ2-2; 7 bases map to TRBD2. The CDR3 spans 18 residues. Looked up from germline, CDR1 is SGHRS and CDR2 is YFSETQ. After removal of 2 bases from V and 1 base from J, the junction contained 11 bases not matched to a gene. CDR3 sequence reads: CASSFPTGGDLNTGELFF. The CDR3, as DNA: TGCGCCAGCAGCTTCCCGACTGGGGGGGATTTGAACACCGGGGAGCTGTTTTTT.

CDR3 nucleotide sequence: TGTGCCAGCAGCGGTATACAGGGGGCGCAATACGAGCAGTACTTC. It is translated as CASSGIQGAQYEQYF. The chain has TRBV6-5 and TRBJ2-7; 9 bases align to TRBD1. Germline V gene lookup returns CDR1 MNHEY and CDR2 SVGAGI. The V and J ends lost 6 bases and 4 bases, in that order; junction bases with no gene match: 10. The CDR3 is 15 residues long.

The chain uses TRBV19 and TRBJ2-2, with a weak D call TRBD2 (6 bases). CDR3 length: 17 residues. Trimming stripped 4 bases from V and 6 bases from J, with 21 bases between. CDR1 and CDR2 (germline): LNHDA, SQIVND (reference sequence). The CDR3 loop is CASSSGTHLLVAGELFF. CDR3 in DNA: TGTGCCAGTAGTAGCGGGACCCACCTACTCGTCGCCGGGGAGCTGTTTTTT.

In this sample, this clone turned up once. CDR3 in DNA: TGTGCCACCAGCAGAGATAGCGGGAGGGCTCTCGGATACAATGAGCAGTTCTTC. This gives the protein CATSRDSGRALGYNEQFF. The chain joins TRBV15 to TRBJ2-1, with 11 nucleotides matching TRBD2. The J segment lost 4 bases and the V segment lost 0 bases, leaving 8 bases of the junction unmatched. The CDR3 totals 18 residues. Per the germline V gene, CDR1 is LNHNV and CDR2 is YYDKDF (reference sequence). Supplemented by reference TRBV15 and TRBJ2-1, the full variable domain reads DAMVIQNPRYQVTQFGKPVTLSCSQTLNHNVMYWYQQKSSQAPKLLFHYYDKDFNNEADTPDNFQSRRPNTSFCFLDIRSPGLGDTAMYLCATSRDSGRALGYNEQFFGPGTRLTVL.

The chain has TRBV18 and TRBJ1-1; D unresolved. This CDR3 has 15 amino acids. V lost 5 bases, J lost 3 bases, and 16 bases lay in between. Germline V gene lookup returns CDR1 KGHSH and CDR2 LQKENI. CDR3 sequence: CASSSGSLQYTEAFF. The DNA for the CDR3 is TGTGCCAGCTCATCAGGTTCGCTACAGTACACTGAAGCTTTCTTT.

The genes are TRBV9 and TRBJ2-1, with D unresolved. Germline V CDR1 and CDR2: SGDLS, YYNGEE. The CDR3 has 14 amino acids. V gave up 6 bases and J gave up 4 bases, with 14 bases separating them. The CDR3 bases are TGTGCCAGCACCCAGATATCCGCTTACAATGAGCAGTTCTTC. It codes for CASTQISAYNEQFF.

The chain has TRBV4-2 and TRBJ2-1; the D gene is possibly TRBD2 (5 bases). The CDR3 is 15 amino acids. V shed 0 bases and J shed 1 base, with 7 bases lying between them. The germline CDR1 and CDR2 sequences are LGHNA and YNFKEQ. The CDR3 spells CASSQDLASYNEQFF. CDR3 DNA: TGTGCCAGCAGCCAAGATCTAGCATCCTACAATGAGCAGTTCTTC.

The chain uses TRBV19 and TRBJ1-1; TRBD1 is a possible D gene (6 bases). Germline CDR1 is LNHDA and CDR2 is SQIVND (reference sequence). V lost 4 bases to trimming and J lost 5 bases, with 14 bases between them. The CDR3 spans 14 residues. This CDR3 reads CASSTQGFGTEAFF. The DNA for the CDR3 is TGTGCCAGTAGTACACAGGGATTTGGGACTGAAGCTTTCTTT.

The chain carries TRBV5-1 and TRBJ2-3, with a weak D call TRBD2 (6 bases). Per the germline V gene, CDR1 is SGHRS and CDR2 is YFSETQ. Trimming removed 0 bases at V and 1 base at J, with 6 bases between. The CDR3 contains 14 residues. The CDR3 nucleotides are TGCGCCAGCAGCTTGGCGGGAGGCACAGATACGCAGTATTTT. This encodes CASSLAGGTDTQYF.

DNA for the CDR3: TGTGCCAGCAGCCGGACAGGGTACGAGCAGTACTTC. Translating gives CASSRTGYEQYF. The V gene is TRBV2, the J gene TRBJ2-7; 8 nucleotides align to TRBD1. Germline assignment: CDR1 SNHLY and CDR2 FYNNEI. CDR3 length: 12 residues. With 6 bases clipped from V and 4 bases from J, the junction kept 2 bases outside the gene matches.

The genes are TRBV7-3 and TRBJ2-1; TRBD1 aligns across 7 bases. The trim removed 2 bases at V and 6 bases at J, leaving 4 bases unmatched. Germline lookup yields CDR1 SGHTA and CDR2 FQGTGA. The CDR3 extends over 14 amino acids. CDR3 nucleotide sequence: TGTGCCAGCAGCTTACTACAGGGGACCAATGAGCAGTTCTTC. Amino acid sequence: CASSLLQGTNEQFF.

The chain has TRBV28 and TRBJ1-1; 7 nucleotides match TRBD1. The trim removed 7 bases at V and 6 bases at J, leaving 11 bases unmatched. Germline V gene lookup returns CDR1 MDHEN and CDR2 SYDVKM. This CDR3 has 14 residues. This chain's CDR3 is CASTTTGARAEAFF. The CDR3 DNA is TGTGCCAGCACTACCACAGGGGCTCGCGCTGAAGCTTTCTTT.

The rearrangement links TRBV6-5 to TRBJ1-1, with 9 positions matching TRBD1. The germline V gene has CDR1 MNHEY and CDR2 SVGAGI. Germline trimming cut 6 bases from V and 5 bases from J; bases unmatched to any gene: 7. The CDR3 extends over 14 amino acids. The CDR3 nucleotides are TGTGCCAGCAGCTACAGGGGGCGTCGGACTGAAGCTTTCTTT. Translated: CASSYRGRRTEAFF.

The rearrangement links TRBV28 to TRBJ1-4; no firm D call. Trimming shortened V by 10 bases and J by 5 bases, and 17 bases separated the two germline ends. The length of the CDR3 is 14 residues. Germline V CDR1 and CDR2: MDHEN, SYDVKM. The CDR3 region is CATTPGVGNEKLFF. The CDR3 DNA sequence: TGTGCCACCACTCCCGGGGTCGGAAATGAAAAACTGTTTTTT.

This clone was counted a few times. The chain carries TRBV28 and TRBJ2-5; TRBD1 is a possible D gene (6 bases). The germline gives CDR1 MDHEN, CDR2 SYDVKM. V gave up 5 bases and J gave up 1 base, with 14 bases separating them. The CDR3 totals 15 residues. In DNA, the CDR3 is TGTGCCAGCAGTATCCCGACAGGCCTCCAAGAGACCCAGTACTTC. It specifies CASSIPTGLQETQYF.

CDR3 in amino acids: CASSGQGNSPLHF. The CDR3 DNA reads TGTGCCAGCAGCGGACAGGGAAATTCACCCCTCCACTTT. The chain joins TRBV27 to TRBJ1-6, with TRBD1 identical over 8 bases. V shed 6 bases, J shed 7 bases, and the junction held 2 bases outside the gene matches. From germline, CDR1 is MNHEY and CDR2 SMNVEV (reference sequence). The CDR3 runs to 13 residues.

The V call is TRBV14, the J call TRBJ2-7; 7 bases are a match to TRBD1. Looked up from germline, CDR1 is SGHDN and CDR2 is FVKESK. V shed 5 bases and J 3 bases; nucleotides not matched to a gene: 10. The CDR3 has 15 amino acids. The DNA for the CDR3 is TGTGCCAGCAGCGTTCCGGGACAGCCAGTCTACGAGCAGTACTTC. Its translation is CASSVPGQPVYEQYF.

This sequence joins TRBV5-8 and TRBJ2-5; TRBD2 matches at 7 bases. The germline gives CDR1 SGHTS, CDR2 YDEGEE. There are 15 residues in the CDR3. After removal of 4 bases from V and 1 base from J, the junction contained 7 bases not matched to a gene. The DNA of the CDR3 is TGTGCCAGCAGCCGGGGGGAGCGGAGCCAAGAGACCCAGTACTTC. Translating gives CASSRGERSQETQYF.